These 17 T cell receptor beta chains originate from one sample sequenced in a study of T cell changes during pregnancy in multiple sclerosis. Here immunoSEQ multiplex PCR was the method, and the copy in TCRdb shows in-frame clones only, minus some. Of approximately 88,000 clones detected, about 93% appear once; the ten largest clones hold 3.5% to 4.5%. The input for sequencing was peripheral blood, taken in the first trimester of pregnancy. All receptors come from a female donor with multiple sclerosis, enrolled in a pregnancy study.

The chain couples TRBV25-1 to TRBJ1-1, with 11 bases matching TRBD1. The V segment lost 8 bases and the J segment 1 base; nucleotides outside the gene matches: 3. There are 14 residues in the CDR3. Germline CDR1 MGHDK, CDR2 SYGVNS. CDR3 sequence reads: CASGGTGGNTEAFF. The CDR3, as DNA: TGTGCCAGCGGCGGGACAGGGGGGAACACTGAAGCTTTCTTT.

The chain recombines TRBV2 with TRBJ2-7; the D gene is possibly TRBD2 (5 bases). V dropped 3 bases and J dropped 1 base, with 7 bases sitting between them. The CDR3 has 13 residues. Germline-derived CDR1 and CDR2 are SNHLY and FYNNEI. The CDR3 coding sequence is TGTGCCAGCAGTGACCGGGGTTCCTACGAGCAGTACTTC. It encodes CASSDRGSYEQYF. The full variable domain, rest sourced from reference TRBV2 and TRBJ2-7, is EPEVTQTPSHQVTQMGQEVILRCVPISNHLYFYWYRQILGQKVEFLVSFYNNEISEKSEIFDDQFSVERPDGSNFTLKIRSTKLEDSAMYFCASSDRGSYEQYFGPGTRLTVT.

J is TRBJ1-4 and V is TRBV7-6, with D perhaps matching TRBD1 (6 bases). Germline loops: CDR1 SGHVS, CDR2 FNYEAQ. V was shortened by 1 base and J by 1 base, with 10 bases between the two germline ends. The CDR3 loop spans 16 amino acids. The CDR3 DNA follows: TGTGCCAGCAGCTTAGATACCAGGGGAACTAATGAAAAACTGTTTTTT. Its protein is CASSLDTRGTNEKLFF.

The genes are TRBV9 and TRBJ2-5, with 8 bases fitting TRBD1. The CDR3 length is 15 residues. Germline CDR1 reads SGDLS; CDR2 reads YYNGEE. V lost 4 bases, J lost 3 bases, and 8 bases stayed unmatched. The CDR3 sequence is CASSKSGTGKETQYF. The CDR3 bases are TGTGCCAGCAGCAAATCCGGGACAGGAAAAGAGACCCAGTACTTC. The full variable domain, with the rest looked up from reference TRBV9 and TRBJ2-5, is DSGVTQTPKHLITATGQRVTLRCSPRSGDLSVYWYQQSLDQGLQFLIQYYNGEERAKGNILERFSAQQFPDLHSELNLSSLELGDSALYFCASSKSGTGKETQYFGPGTRLLVL.

This sequence joins TRBV15 and TRBJ2-5, with TRBD2 matching over 7 bases. The CDR3 is 17 residues long. The germline CDR1 and CDR2 sequences are LNHNV and YYDKDF (reference sequence). Trimming took 5 bases from V and 5 from J; bases not matched to a gene: 17. The CDR3 protein is CATSAKLSSTSLETQYF. The CDR3 nucleotides are TGTGCCACCAGCGCAAAACTTTCTTCGACTAGCCTCGAGACCCAGTACTTC. Together with reference TRBV15 and TRBJ2-5, the CDR3 gives the full variable domain: DAMVIQNPRYQVTQFGKPVTLSCSQTLNHNVMYWYQQKSSQAPKLLFHYYDKDFNNEADTPDNFQSRRPNTSFCFLDIRSPGLGDTAMYLCATSAKLSSTSLETQYFGPGTRLLVL.

The J gene is TRBJ1-5, the V gene TRBV7-8; 7 nucleotides agree with TRBD1. Germline lookup yields CDR1 SGHVS and CDR2 FQNEAQ. The CDR3 length is 15 residues. Losses at the gene ends were 3 bases for V and 0 bases for J; bases not matched to a gene: 2. This chain's CDR3 is CASSLGQNSNQPQHF. CDR3 coding DNA: TGTGCCAGCAGCTTGGGACAGAATAGCAATCAGCCCCAGCATTTT. Filled out from reference TRBV7-8 and TRBJ1-5, the complete variable domain reads GAGVSQSPRYKVAKRGQDVALRCDPISGHVSLFWYQQALGQGPEFLTYFQNEAQLDKSGLPSDRFFAERPEGSVSTLKIQRTQQEDSAVYLCASSLGQNSNQPQHFGDGTRLSIL.

This sequence joins TRBV27 and TRBJ1-2; 10 nucleotides match TRBD1. The germline gives CDR1 MNHEY, CDR2 SMNVEV (reference sequence). The junction had 9 bases not matched to a gene; V was cut back by 6 bases and J by 5 bases. The CDR3 is 15 amino acids. CDR3 protein: CASRSGTGARYGYTF. CDR3 bases: TGTGCCAGCAGAAGTGGGACAGGGGCAAGGTATGGCTACACCTTC.

The chain carries TRBV7-3 and TRBJ2-2, with D possibly matching TRBD2 (5 bases). Germline V gene lookup returns CDR1 SGHTA and CDR2 FQGTGA. This CDR3 is 15 amino acids long. Trimming pared 1 base from V and 4 bases from J, leaving 10 bases between. The CDR3 nucleotides read TGTGCCAGCAGCTTAAGTCTAGCTGGCACCGGGGAGCTGTTTTTT. The encoded protein is CASSLSLAGTGELFF.

This clone was seen a single time. The chain employs TRBV7-2 and TRBJ2-1; the D gene is possibly TRBD1 (6 bases). CDR3 length: 14 amino acids. V was pared by 1 base and J by 9 bases, with 13 bases between. Germline V lookup: CDR1 SGHTA, CDR2 FQGNSA. CDR3 sequence reads: CASSLVFLGGEQFF. The CDR3 nucleotides are TGTGCCAGCAGCTTAGTTTTTTTAGGGGGTGAGCAGTTCTTC.

The chain employs TRBV7-2 and TRBJ2-2; 8 bases fit TRBD2. Trimming took 6 bases from V and 0 from J; bases not matched to a gene: 6. The CDR3 has 16 residues. Germline CDR1 reads SGHTA; CDR2 reads FQGNSA. Here the CDR3 DNA reads TGTGCCAGCAGTCCCCGGGGGGGCTCGAACACCGGGGAGCTGTTTTTT. Its translation is CASSPRGGSNTGELFF.

This rearrangement joins TRBV11-2 to TRBJ1-1; perhaps TRBD1 as D (5 bases). The CDR3 spans 13 residues. V lost 3 bases and J 1 base, leaving 6 bases between the germline ends. The germline V gene has CDR1 SGHAT and CDR2 FQNNGV. The CDR3 is CASSLGGNTEAFF. CDR3 nucleotide sequence: TGTGCCAGCAGCTTGGGGGGGAACACTGAAGCTTTCTTT.

The table lists this clone with a count of one. The V gene is TRBV4-2, the J gene TRBJ2-3, with 7 nucleotides matching TRBD2. CDR1 is LGHNA, CDR2 YNFKEQ, per germline. This CDR3 has 15 amino acids. V lost 0 bases and J lost 5; bases outside the gene matches: 5. This CDR3 reads CASSQESGGGDTQYF. CDR3 nucleotide sequence: TGTGCCAGCAGCCAAGAGAGCGGCGGGGGAGATACGCAGTATTTT.

V usage is TRBV2 and J usage is TRBJ1-5; D might be TRBD1 (6 bases). CDR1 is SNHLY, CDR2 FYNNEI, per germline. This CDR3 is 15 amino acids long. Trimming stripped 6 bases from V and 3 bases from J, with 15 bases between. In DNA, the CDR3 is TGTGCCAGCAGCGAACAGGGTTTAACCAATCAGCCCCAGCATTTT. Its protein product is CASSEQGLTNQPQHF.

The chain carries TRBV5-4 and TRBJ1-3; perhaps TRBD1 as D (6 bases). Trimming cost V 1 base and J 4 bases, with 6 bases left between them. CDR1 and CDR2 (germline): SGHNT, YYREEE (reference sequence). The CDR3 extends over 13 amino acids. CDR3 coding DNA: TGTGCCAGCAGCTTGCAGGGGGGAAACACCATATATTTT. It is translated as CASSLQGGNTIYF.

The chain is built from TRBV7-6 and TRBJ2-3; 7 bases fit TRBD1. The CDR3 consists of 12 residues. The ends lost 5 bases at V and 6 bases at J; junction bases unmatched: 2. Germline CDR1 reads SGHVS; CDR2 reads FNYEAQ. The CDR3 is CASSHRGDTQYF. The DNA of the CDR3 is TGTGCCAGCAGCCACAGGGGTGATACGCAGTATTTT.

This chain joins TRBV6-4 and TRBJ1-4; D is undetermined. The CDR3 is 15 residues long. V lost 6 bases and J lost 0, with 11 bases in between. CDR1 and CDR2 (germline): MRHNA, SNTAGT. The CDR3: CASRAGETTNEKLFF. In DNA, the CDR3 is TGTGCCAGCAGAGCCGGGGAAACAACTAATGAAAAACTGTTTTTT.

The J gene is TRBJ2-1, the V gene TRBV7-3; TRBD2 might be the D (5 bases). The germline CDR1 and CDR2 sequences are SGHTA and FQGTGA. The CDR3 extends over 16 amino acids. V gave up 4 bases and J gave up 2 bases, with 15 bases separating them. The CDR3 loop reads CASSSSSGVTYNEQFF. The CDR3 DNA reads TGTGCCAGCAGCTCCTCTTCCGGGGTCACCTACAATGAGCAGTTCTTC. Full variable domain (remainder filled in from reference TRBV7-3 and TRBJ2-1): GAGVSQTPSNKVTEKGKYVELRCDPISGHTALYWYRQSLGQGPEFLIYFQGTGAADDSGLPNDRFFAVRPEGSVSTLKIQRTERGDSAVYLCASSSSSGVTYNEQFFGPGTRLTVL.